The count of the clone carrying this T cell receptor (beta chain) is one. The CDR3 has 19 residues. CDR1 MNHEY and CDR2 SVGEGT come from the germline V gene. V lost 6 bases, J lost 7 bases, and 16 bases stayed unmatched. Authors' analysis steps: CDR3 was compared across clinicopathological groups, and the resulting differences were used to build a distant-metastasis classifier for papillary thyroid cancer. Using MiXCR, TCRdb reanalyzed the PCR reads. The V and J calls and clone size come from TCRdb's table, not from the authors' own analysis. Of 7,000 to 8,500 clones in the sample, under 30% were seen once. This entry is derived from a study of metastatic and nonmetastatic thyroid tumors. Ahead of thyroid surgery, no patient had received treatment of any kind.

The chain links TRBV6-2 or TRBV6-3 to TRBJ1-6; 12 nucleotides match TRBD1. The TCR was taken from a male donor with papillary thyroid cancer or a benign thyroid nodule (not recorded which). Some clones in this sample may be carry-over from other donors' samples. What was sequenced was adjacent normal tissue. The CDR3: CASRRGTGGITSGNSPLHF. The DNA for the CDR3 is TGTGCCAGCAGACGTGGGACAGGGGGCATCACCTCTGGAAATTCACCCCTCCACTTT.